The 18 T cell receptor beta chains given below trace back to one sample, sequenced in a study of T cell responses to AZD1222 COVID-19 vaccine (dated by TCRdb to the early 2020s). To prepare the library, the immunoSEQ multiplex PCR assay was applied. Held by TCRdb, this immuneACCESS table contains in-frame sequences only and omits some clones. Under half of the omission traces to an unresolved V gene where checked; the cause of the rest is unknown. The sample table lists around 120,000 clones, approximately 88% of them with a count of one. The ten most abundant clones make up approximately 30% of the sample. The sample's time point label, in plain terms: baseline before first vaccination. Here the sequenced sample was peripheral blood, taken on day 0 of AZD1222 vaccination. Receptors originate from an adult in good health.

The V call is TRBV7-8, the J call TRBJ1-2; unclear D gene. The CDR3 spans 13 residues. Germline V gene data show CDR1 as SGHVS and CDR2 as FQNEAQ. Trimming removed 0 bases at V and 7 bases at J, with 9 bases between. For the CDR3, the DNA is TGTGCCAGCAGCTTAGCGGAGGGCTTTGGCTACACCTTC. This codes for CASSLAEGFGYTF.

The chain is built from TRBV5-6 and TRBJ2-7; 7 nucleotides align to TRBD1. This CDR3 contains 14 residues. The junction had 5 bases not matched to a gene; V was cut back by 5 bases and J by 0 bases. Germline CDR1 and CDR2: SGHDT and YYEEEE. CDR3 protein: CASSVGGVSYEQYF. CDR3 bases: TGTGCCAGCAGTGTAGGGGGCGTCTCCTACGAGCAGTACTTC. The full variable domain, in which reference TRBV5-6 and TRBJ2-7 provide the parts outside the CDR3, is DAGVTQSPTHLIKTRGQQVTLRCSPKSGHDTVSWYQQALGQGPQFIFQYYEEEERQRGNFPDRFSGHQFPNYSSELNVNALLLGDSALYLCASSVGGVSYEQYFGPGTRLTVT.

V is TRBV6-4 and J is TRBJ1-1, with 7 bases fitting TRBD1. CDR3 size: 13 residues. In germline, CDR1 is MRHNA, CDR2 SNTAGT. With V trimmed by 6 bases and J by 2 bases, 3 bases remained unmatched. In DNA, the CDR3 is TGTGCCAGCAGAAGGACAGGCAACACTGAAGCTTTCTTT. Protein sequence: CASRRTGNTEAFF.

On this clone itself: The sample holds other DNA sequences that translate to the same CDR3. CDR3 nucleotide sequence: TGTGCCAGCAGTATAGCGGGAGGCACAGATACGCAGTATTTT. Protein sequence: CASSIAGGTDTQYF. V is TRBV6-5 and J is TRBJ2-3; the match to TRBD2 covers 9 bases. Trimming cost V 5 bases and J 1 base; bases outside gene matches: 1. Germline CDR1 reads MNHEY; CDR2 reads SVGAGI. There are 14 residues in the CDR3.

The V gene is TRBV5-4, the J gene TRBJ2-1, with 9 nucleotides matching TRBD2. Germline trimming cut 1 base from V and 7 bases from J; bases unmatched to any gene: 6. The CDR3 is made up of 15 amino acids. Per the germline V gene, CDR1 is SGHNT and CDR2 is YYREEE (reference sequence). CDR3 DNA: TGTGCCAGCAGCTTGCCTGCGGGAGGGGTAAATGAGCAGTTCTTC. It specifies CASSLPAGGVNEQFF.

This chain uses TRBV20-1 with TRBJ1-2; possibly TRBD1 for D (5 bases). V lost 4 bases and J 5 bases, leaving 8 bases between the germline ends. CDR3 length equals 11 residues. Germline V gene sequence: CDR1 DFQATT, CDR2 SNEGSKA (reference sequence). The chain's CDR3 is CSANKGYGYTF. The CDR3 region has the DNA TGCAGTGCTAATAAGGGGTATGGCTACACCTTC.

The chain is built from TRBV12-3 or TRBV12-4 and TRBJ2-7; D is unclear. V was shortened by 5 bases and J by 5 bases, with 10 bases between the two germline ends. This CDR3 region has 12 residues. The CDR3 sequence: CASSPADHEQYF. DNA of the CDR3: TGTGCCAGCAGTCCCGCCGATCACGAGCAGTACTTC.

The J gene is TRBJ2-3, the V gene TRBV18, with 7 bases that match TRBD2. The V segment lost 6 bases and the J segment 2 bases; nucleotides outside the gene matches: 8. CDR3 length: 15 residues. Germline CDR1 is KGHSH and CDR2 is LQKENI. The CDR3 sequence is CASSGTGGSTDTQYF. The CDR3 nucleotides read TGTGCCAGCTCCGGGACGGGGGGATCCACAGATACGCAGTATTTT.

The V and J genes are TRBV13 and TRBJ2-7; 8 positions agree with TRBD1. The CDR3 is made up of 14 amino acids. V dropped 5 bases and J dropped 6; count of bases not matched to a gene: 9. In germline, CDR1 is PRHDT, CDR2 FYEKMQ (reference sequence). This CDR3 reads CASSPDRAVSEQYF. CDR3 nucleotides: TGTGCCAGCAGCCCGGACAGGGCAGTAAGCGAGCAGTACTTC.

The chain carries TRBV6-1 and TRBJ1-3, with 7 bases fitting TRBD1. The CDR3 covers 17 residues. Unmatched junction bases numbered 12, after V lost 4 bases and J lost 3 bases. Germline values: CDR1 MNHNS, CDR2 SASEGT. The CDR3 coding sequence is TGTGCCAGCAGTGGACAGACAGGGACGCATTATGGAAACACCATATATTTT. It is translated as CASSGQTGTHYGNTIYF.

V gene TRBV6-6 combines with J gene TRBJ2-5; 7 bases match TRBD2. The germline V gene encodes CDR1 MNHNY and CDR2 SVGAGI (reference sequence). With 5 bases clipped from V and 7 bases from J, the junction kept 13 bases outside the gene matches. The CDR3 has 15 amino acids. In DNA form, the CDR3 reads TGTGCCAGCAGTCTGACTAGCTTTCCGCCGGGGACCCAGTACTTC. Amino acids: CASSLTSFPPGTQYF.

The V gene is TRBV7-9, the J gene TRBJ1-1; D gene ambiguous. The CDR3 is 12 amino acids. CDR1 and CDR2 (germline): SEHNR, FQNEAQ (reference sequence). V was pared by 1 base and J by 10 bases, with 10 bases between. The CDR3 reads CASSLGEDGAFF. In DNA, the CDR3 is TGTGCCAGCAGCTTAGGGGAGGATGGAGCTTTCTTT.

This clone has a single count. This chain uses TRBV6-2 or TRBV6-3 with TRBJ2-1; D not certain. CDR1 and CDR2 (germline): MNHEY, SVGEGT. Trimming left V 3 bases short and J 7 bases short, with 4 bases between. This CDR3 has 11 residues. The CDR3 here is CASSYWNEQFF. The CDR3 nucleotides are TGTGCCAGCAGTTATTGGAATGAGCAGTTCTTC.

This chain connects TRBV19 to TRBJ1-2; 8 bases are shared with TRBD1. From germline, CDR1 is LNHDA and CDR2 SQIVND (reference sequence). After removal of 4 bases from V and 2 bases from J, the junction contained 6 bases not matched to a gene. The CDR3 is 15 residues long. DNA for the CDR3: TGTGCCAGTAGTAAAGCAGGGGGCGCGAACTATGGCTACACCTTC. Amino acid sequence: CASSKAGGANYGYTF.

The CDR3 DNA reads as TGTGCCAGCAGCTCCGGGACAGAGGTTTCACCCCTCCACTTT. Its translation is CASSSGTEVSPLHF. V is TRBV11-2 and J is TRBJ1-6, with 7 nucleotides matching TRBD1. Germline V lookup: CDR1 SGHAT, CDR2 FQNNGV. The CDR3 is made up of 14 amino acids. Trimming at V came to 4 bases and at J to 9 bases, leaving 6 bases not matched to a gene. The full variable domain, with the rest looked up from reference TRBV11-2 and TRBJ1-6, is EAGVAQSPRYKIIEKRQSVAFWCNPISGHATLYWYQQILGQGPKLLIQFQNNGVVDDSQLPKDRFSAERLKGVDSTLKIQPAKLEDSAVYLCASSSGTEVSPLHFGNGTRLTVT.

Written as DNA, the CDR3 is TGTGCCAGCAGCCAAGAGTCGTGGCGGGGCGCCTACGAGCAGTACTTC. The encoded protein is CASSQESWRGAYEQYF. The chain is built from TRBV4-2 and TRBJ2-7, with D perhaps TRBD2 (6 bases). Trimming pared 0 bases from V and 2 bases from J, leaving 14 bases between. Germline values: CDR1 LGHNA, CDR2 YNFKEQ. This CDR3 has 16 amino acids.

As to this clone: Additional DNA sequences in this sample encode the identical CDR3. This sequence joins TRBV18 and TRBJ2-3; TRBD1 is a possible D gene (6 bases). This CDR3 contains 14 residues. Germline-derived CDR1 and CDR2 are KGHSH and LQKENI. The V and J ends lost 0 bases and 6 bases respectively, with 10 bases between them. CDR3 amino acids: CASSPPGAPDTQYF. CDR3 sequence (DNA): TGTGCCAGCTCACCACCGGGGGCACCGGATACGCAGTATTTT.

V and J are TRBV27 and TRBJ1-3; TRBD1 is a possible D gene (5 bases). Germline CDR1 and CDR2: MNHEY and SMNVEV (reference sequence). This CDR3 has 15 residues. The V and J ends lost 1 base and 10 bases respectively, with 17 bases between them. As DNA, the CDR3 is TGTGCCAGCAGTTTATTGGGACCGAGCCTGTCTACCATATATTTT. This sequence encodes CASSLLGPSLSTIYF.